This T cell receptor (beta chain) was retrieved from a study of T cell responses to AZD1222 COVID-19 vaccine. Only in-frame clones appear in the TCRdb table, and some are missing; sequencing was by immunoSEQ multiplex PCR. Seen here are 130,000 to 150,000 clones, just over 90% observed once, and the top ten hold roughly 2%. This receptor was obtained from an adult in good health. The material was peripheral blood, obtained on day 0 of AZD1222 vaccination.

The CDR3 reads CASSKRESTDTQYF. The CDR3 DNA sequence: TGTGCCAGCAGCAAGCGGGAGAGCACAGATACGCAGTATTTT. The chain has TRBV11-2 and TRBJ2-3; 8 positions match TRBD2. J lost 0 bases, V lost 5 bases, and 1 base had no gene match. Germline values: CDR1 SGHAT, CDR2 FQNNGV. The CDR3 extends over 14 amino acids.